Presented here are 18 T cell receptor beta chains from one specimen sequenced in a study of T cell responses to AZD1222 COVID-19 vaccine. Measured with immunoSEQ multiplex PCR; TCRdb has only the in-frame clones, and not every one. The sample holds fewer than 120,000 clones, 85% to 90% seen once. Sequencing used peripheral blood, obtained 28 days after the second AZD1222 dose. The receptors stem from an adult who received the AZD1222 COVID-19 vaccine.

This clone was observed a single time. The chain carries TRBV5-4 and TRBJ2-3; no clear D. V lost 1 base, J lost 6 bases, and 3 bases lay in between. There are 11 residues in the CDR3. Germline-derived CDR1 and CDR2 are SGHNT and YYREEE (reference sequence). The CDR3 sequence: CASSLSDTQYF. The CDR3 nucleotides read TGTGCCAGCAGCTTGTCGGATACGCAGTATTTT.

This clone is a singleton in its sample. CDR3 sequence (DNA): TGCGCCAGCAGCTTAGAAGGGGAGCTGTTTTTT. Residues: CASSLEGELFF. V is TRBV5-1 and J is TRBJ2-2; no definite D call. CDR3 length equals 11 residues. Germline values: CDR1 SGHRS, CDR2 YFSETQ. The ends were cut back, 2 bases at V and 8 bases at J, with 4 bases in the middle.

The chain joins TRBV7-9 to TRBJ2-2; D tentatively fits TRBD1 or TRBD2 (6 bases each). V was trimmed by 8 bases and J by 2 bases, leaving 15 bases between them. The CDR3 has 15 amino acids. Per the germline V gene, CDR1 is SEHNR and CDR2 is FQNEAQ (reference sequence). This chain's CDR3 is CASGGLTVNTGELFF. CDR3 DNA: TGTGCCAGCGGGGGGCTGACAGTTAACACCGGGGAGCTGTTTTTT.

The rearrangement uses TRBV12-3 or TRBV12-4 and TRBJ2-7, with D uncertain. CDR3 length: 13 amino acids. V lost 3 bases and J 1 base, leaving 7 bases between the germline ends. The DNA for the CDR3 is TGTGCCAGCAGTTTTTTACAGTCCTACGAGCAGTACTTC. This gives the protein CASSFLQSYEQYF.

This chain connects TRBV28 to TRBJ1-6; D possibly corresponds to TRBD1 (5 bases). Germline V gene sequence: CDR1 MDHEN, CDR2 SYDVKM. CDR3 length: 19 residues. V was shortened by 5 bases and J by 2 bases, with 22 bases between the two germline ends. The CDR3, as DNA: TGTGCCAGCAGTCCCCCCATAGGGAGGGGCCTTACCTATAATTCACCCCTCCACTTT. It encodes CASSPPIGRGLTYNSPLHF.

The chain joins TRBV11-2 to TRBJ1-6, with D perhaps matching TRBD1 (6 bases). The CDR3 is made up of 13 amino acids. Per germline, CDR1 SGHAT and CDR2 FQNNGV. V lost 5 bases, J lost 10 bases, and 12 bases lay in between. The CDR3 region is CASSTNRDSPLHF. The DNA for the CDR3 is TGTGCCAGCAGCACAAACAGGGACTCACCCCTCCACTTT.

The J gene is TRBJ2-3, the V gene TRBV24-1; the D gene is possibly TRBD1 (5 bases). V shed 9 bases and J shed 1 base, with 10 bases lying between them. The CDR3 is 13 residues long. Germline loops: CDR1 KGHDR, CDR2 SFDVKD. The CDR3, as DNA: TGTGCCACCGGGCAGGGCGGCACAGATACGCAGTATTTT. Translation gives CATGQGGTDTQYF.

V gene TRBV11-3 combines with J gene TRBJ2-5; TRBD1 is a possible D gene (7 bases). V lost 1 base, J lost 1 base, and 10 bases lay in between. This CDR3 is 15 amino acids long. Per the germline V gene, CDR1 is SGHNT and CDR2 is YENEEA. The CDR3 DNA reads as TGTGCCAGCAGCTTAGTTCAGGGGGGCCAAGAGACCCAGTACTTC. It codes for CASSLVQGGQETQYF.

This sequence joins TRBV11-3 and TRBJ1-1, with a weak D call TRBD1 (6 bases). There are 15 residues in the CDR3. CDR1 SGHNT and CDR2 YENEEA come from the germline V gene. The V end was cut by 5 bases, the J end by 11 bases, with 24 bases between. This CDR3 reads CASSPQQGRMHDAFF. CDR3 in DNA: TGTGCCAGCAGCCCCCAACAGGGCAGGATGCATGATGCTTTCTTT.

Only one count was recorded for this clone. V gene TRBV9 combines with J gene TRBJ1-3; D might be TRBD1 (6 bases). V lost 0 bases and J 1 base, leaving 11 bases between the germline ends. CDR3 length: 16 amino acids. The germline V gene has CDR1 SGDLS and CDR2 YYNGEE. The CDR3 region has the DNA TGTGCCAGCAGCGTAGGAGGAGGGGGTTCTGGAAACACCATATATTTT. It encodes CASSVGGGGSGNTIYF.

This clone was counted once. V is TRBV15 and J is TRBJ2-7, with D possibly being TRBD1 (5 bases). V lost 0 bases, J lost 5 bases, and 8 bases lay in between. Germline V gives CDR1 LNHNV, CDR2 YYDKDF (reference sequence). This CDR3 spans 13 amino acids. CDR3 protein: CATSREFRDEQYF. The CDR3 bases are TGTGCCACCAGCAGAGAATTCAGGGACGAGCAGTACTTC.

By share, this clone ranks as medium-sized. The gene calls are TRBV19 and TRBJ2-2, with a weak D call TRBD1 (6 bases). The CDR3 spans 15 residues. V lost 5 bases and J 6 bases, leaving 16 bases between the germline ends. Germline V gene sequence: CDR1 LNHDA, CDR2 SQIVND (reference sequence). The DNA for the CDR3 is TGTGCCAGTAGTTGGGGAACAGGGAGCGCCGGGGAGCTGTTTTTT. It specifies CASSWGTGSAGELFF.

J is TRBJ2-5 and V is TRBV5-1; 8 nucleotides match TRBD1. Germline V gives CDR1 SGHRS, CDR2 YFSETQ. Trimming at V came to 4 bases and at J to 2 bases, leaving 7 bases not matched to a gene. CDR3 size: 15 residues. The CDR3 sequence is CASSTTGEAQETQYF. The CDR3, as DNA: TGCGCCAGCAGCACGACAGGGGAGGCACAAGAGACCCAGTACTTC.

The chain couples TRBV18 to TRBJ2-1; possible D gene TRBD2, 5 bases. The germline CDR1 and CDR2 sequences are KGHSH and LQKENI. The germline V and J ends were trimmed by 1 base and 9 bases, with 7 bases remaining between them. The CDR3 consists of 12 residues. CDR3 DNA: TGTGCCAGCTCACCACTGGCGGGTGAGCAGTTCTTC. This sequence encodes CASSPLAGEQFF. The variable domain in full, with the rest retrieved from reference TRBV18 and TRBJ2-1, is NAGVMQNPRHLVRRRGQEARLRCSPMKGHSHVYWYRQLPEEGLKFMVYLQKENIIDESGMPKERFSAEFPKEGPSILRIQQVVRGDSAAYFCASSPLAGEQFFGPGTRLTVL.

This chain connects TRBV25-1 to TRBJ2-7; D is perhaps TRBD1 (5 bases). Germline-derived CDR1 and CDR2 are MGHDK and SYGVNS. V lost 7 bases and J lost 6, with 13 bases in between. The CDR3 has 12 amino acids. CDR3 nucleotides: TGTGCCAGCACCCTCAGGGATTCCGAGCAGTACTTC. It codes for CASTLRDSEQYF.

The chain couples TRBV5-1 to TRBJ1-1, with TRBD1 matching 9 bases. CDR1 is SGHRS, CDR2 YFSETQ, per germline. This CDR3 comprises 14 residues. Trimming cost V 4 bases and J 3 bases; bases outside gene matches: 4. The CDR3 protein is CASSEQGADTEAFF. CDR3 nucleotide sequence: TGCGCCAGCAGCGAACAGGGGGCGGACACTGAAGCTTTCTTT.

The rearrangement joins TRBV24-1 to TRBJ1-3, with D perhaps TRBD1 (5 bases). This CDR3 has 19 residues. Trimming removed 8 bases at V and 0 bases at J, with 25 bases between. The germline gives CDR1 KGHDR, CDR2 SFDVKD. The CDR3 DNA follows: TGTGCCACCACCCCATTAGTGGACATAAAAGTTATCTCTGGAAACACCATATATTTT. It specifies CATTPLVDIKVISGNTIYF.

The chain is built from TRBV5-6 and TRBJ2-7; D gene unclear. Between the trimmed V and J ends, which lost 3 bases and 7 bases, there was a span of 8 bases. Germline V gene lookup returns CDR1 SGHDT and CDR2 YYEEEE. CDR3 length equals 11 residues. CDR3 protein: CASSYDGEQYF. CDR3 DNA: TGTGCCAGCAGCTACGACGGAGAGCAGTACTTC.